A single sample is the source of the 17 T cell receptor beta chains below, sequenced in a study of blood T cell repertoires in COVID-19. Clones were sequenced by immunoSEQ multiplex PCR, and TCRdb holds only the in-frame ones, with some missing. The data show about 140,000 clones, about four fifths seen once. The specimen was peripheral blood. All receptors come from a man aged 25 to 40 with COVID-19, enrolled during active disease.

V gene TRBV15 combines with J gene TRBJ2-7; 7 positions agree with TRBD2. V lost 0 bases, J lost 1 base, and 3 bases stayed unmatched. Germline-derived CDR1 and CDR2 are LNHNV and YYDKDF (reference sequence). The CDR3 has 15 amino acids. CDR3 bases: TGTGCCACCAGCAGAGAGCGGGGACTATCCTACGAGCAGTACTTC. It encodes CATSRERGLSYEQYF.

The chain combines TRBV27 with TRBJ1-2; the D is unclear. From germline, CDR1 is MNHEY and CDR2 SMNVEV (reference sequence). Trimming removed 3 bases from V and 0 bases from J, with 5 bases in between. This CDR3 has 13 amino acids. The CDR3 region is CASSFGSNYGYTF. In nucleotides, the CDR3 is TGTGCCAGCAGTTTCGGGTCTAACTATGGCTACACCTTC.

The chain joins TRBV6-1 to TRBJ2-1; 7 bases fit TRBD1. J lost 2 bases, V lost 3 bases, and 13 bases had no gene match. Germline CDR1 MNHNS, CDR2 SASEGT. The CDR3 totals 18 residues. The CDR3 nucleotides are TGTGCCAGCAGTGATAAGAAAAGGGGTCAGGGGGCCTACAATGAGCAGTTCTTC. Its protein product is CASSDKKRGQGAYNEQFF.

This chain links TRBV7-9 with TRBJ1-1; 7 bases align to TRBD1. The CDR3 is 15 residues long. Per germline, CDR1 SEHNR and CDR2 FQNEAQ (reference sequence). Losses at the gene ends were 2 bases for V and 11 bases for J; bases not matched to a gene: 14. CDR3 DNA sequence: TGTGCCAGCAGCTTAACCAGACAGGGTACGATGAGGGCTTTCTTT. This sequence encodes CASSLTRQGTMRAFF.

This clone was seen only a few times. The rearrangement uses TRBV11-3 and TRBJ2-1, with D maybe TRBD2 (5 bases). This CDR3 contains 14 residues. V lost 4 bases, J lost 6 bases, and 13 bases lay in between. Germline CDR1 reads SGHNT; CDR2 reads YENEEA. CDR3 residues: CASSSPRAGNEQFF. The CDR3 DNA sequence: TGTGCCAGCAGCTCGCCGCGGGCAGGCAATGAGCAGTTCTTC.

This clone was counted once. The gene calls are TRBV5-1 and TRBJ1-2; a weak D match, TRBD1 (6 bases). V was cut by 2 bases and J by 8 bases, with 13 bases left in between. Looked up from germline, CDR1 is SGHRS and CDR2 is YFSETQ. This CDR3 is 13 amino acids long. The CDR3 DNA reads TGCGCCAGCAGCTTTCCAGGGGTAAGAGGCTACACCTTC. It yields the protein CASSFPGVRGYTF.

As regards this clone: The junction differs from germline at one of its ends, possibly a read error. This chain links TRBV5-1 with TRBJ1-6, with 9 bases aligning to TRBD1. The germline CDR1 and CDR2 sequences are SGHRS and YFSETQ. CDR3 size: 15 residues. Here the CDR3 DNA reads TGCGCCAGCAGTTTGGGGGGACAGGGTAATTCACCCCTCCACTTT. Its protein product is CASSLGGQGNSPLHF.

The chain uses TRBV3-1 (or the pseudogene TRBV3-2) and TRBJ1-2; 9 nucleotides align to TRBD1. The CDR3 has 15 residues. The germline V gene has CDR1 LGHDT and CDR2 YNNKEL (reference sequence). Trimming cost V 1 base and J 5 bases; bases outside gene matches: 5. The CDR3 is CASSQVEGTGYGYTF. CDR3 DNA: TGTGCCAGCAGCCAAGTCGAGGGGACAGGGTATGGCTACACCTTC.

The chain joins TRBV7-8 to TRBJ2-7; TRBD2 matches 8 bases. Germline V gene lookup returns CDR1 SGHVS and CDR2 FQNEAQ. Trimming at V came to 5 bases and at J to 4 bases, leaving 10 bases not matched to a gene. This CDR3 contains 15 residues. This CDR3 is CASSAESGRTYEQYF. CDR3 in DNA: TGTGCCAGCAGCGCGGAGAGCGGGAGAACTTACGAGCAGTACTTC.

The rearrangement links TRBV7-6 to TRBJ2-3; a possible D gene is TRBD1 (6 bases). CDR1 and CDR2 from the germline V gene are SGHVS and FNYEAQ. The CDR3 is made up of 15 amino acids. With 3 bases removed from V and 2 bases from J, the gap between germline ends came to 12 bases. The CDR3, as DNA: TGTGCCAGCAGCTTCGGACAGTTAAACACAGATACGCAGTATTTT. It translates to CASSFGQLNTDTQYF. Using reference TRBV7-6 and TRBJ2-3 for the parts outside the CDR3, the full variable domain is GAGVSQSPRYKVTKRGQDVALRCDPISGHVSLYWYRQALGQGPEFLTYFNYEAQQDKSGLPNDRFSAERPEGSISTLTIQRTEQRDSAMYRCASSFGQLNTDTQYFGPGTRLTVL.

The genes are TRBV19 and TRBJ1-1; D not resolved. Trimming stripped 7 bases from V and 5 bases from J, with 11 bases between. CDR3 size: 12 residues. Germline CDR1 is LNHDA and CDR2 is SQIVND (reference sequence). CDR3 amino acids: CASTSPGTEAFF. The CDR3 coding sequence is TGTGCCAGTACCTCCCCGGGGACTGAAGCTTTCTTT.

The V call is TRBV28, the J call TRBJ2-4; 13 bases line up with TRBD2. Per the germline V gene, CDR1 is MDHEN and CDR2 is SYDVKM. The CDR3 loop spans 17 amino acids. The ends lost 2 bases at V and 0 bases at J; junction bases unmatched: 1. The CDR3 protein is CASSLGTSGIAKNIQYF. The CDR3 DNA reads as TGTGCCAGCAGTTTAGGGACTAGCGGGATAGCCAAAAACATTCAGTACTTC.

The chain combines TRBV30 with TRBJ2-2, with 7 bases that match TRBD1. V dropped 2 bases and J dropped 1; count of bases not matched to a gene: 7. The CDR3 contains 16 residues. Per germline, CDR1 GTSNPN and CDR2 SVGIG (reference sequence). The CDR3 here is CAWSLKTGRNTGELFF. In DNA, the CDR3 is TGTGCCTGGAGTCTGAAGACAGGGAGGAACACCGGGGAGCTGTTTTTT.

V gene TRBV6-4 combines with J gene TRBJ1-1; D gene unclear. This CDR3 contains 13 residues. V was cut by 2 bases and J by 4 bases, with 8 bases left in between. Germline CDR1 and CDR2: MRHNA and SNTAGT. The CDR3 protein is CASSDNPGTEAFF. Written as DNA, the CDR3 is TGTGCCAGCAGTGACAACCCCGGCACTGAAGCTTTCTTT.

The gene calls are TRBV4-2 and TRBJ2-7; possibly TRBD1 for D (6 bases). V was cut by 0 bases and J by 2 bases, with 14 bases left in between. CDR3 length: 16 amino acids. CDR1 and CDR2 from the germline V gene are LGHNA and YNFKEQ. This CDR3 reads CASSQEGTRGPYEQYF. As DNA, the CDR3 is TGTGCCAGCAGCCAAGAGGGAACCAGGGGCCCCTACGAGCAGTACTTC.

The V and J genes are TRBV7-9 and TRBJ2-7, with D possibly matching TRBD1 (5 bases). Germline V CDR1 and CDR2: SEHNR, FQNEAQ (reference sequence). The germline V and J ends were trimmed by 7 bases and 8 bases, with 15 bases remaining between them. CDR3 length equals 12 residues. In DNA, the CDR3 is TGTGCCAGCACCTCCAGGGAAATGCAGCAGTACTTC. Translated, it gives CASTSREMQQYF.

V and J are TRBV5-4 and TRBJ1-6; tentatively, D is TRBD1 (6 bases). The CDR3 totals 15 residues. Germline CDR1 reads SGHNT; CDR2 reads YYREEE (reference sequence). Trimming pared 4 bases from V and 7 bases from J, leaving 15 bases between. In DNA form, the CDR3 reads TGTGCCAGCAGCCCCCGTCCAGGGGACAATTCACCCCTCCACTTT. Translated, it gives CASSPRPGDNSPLHF.